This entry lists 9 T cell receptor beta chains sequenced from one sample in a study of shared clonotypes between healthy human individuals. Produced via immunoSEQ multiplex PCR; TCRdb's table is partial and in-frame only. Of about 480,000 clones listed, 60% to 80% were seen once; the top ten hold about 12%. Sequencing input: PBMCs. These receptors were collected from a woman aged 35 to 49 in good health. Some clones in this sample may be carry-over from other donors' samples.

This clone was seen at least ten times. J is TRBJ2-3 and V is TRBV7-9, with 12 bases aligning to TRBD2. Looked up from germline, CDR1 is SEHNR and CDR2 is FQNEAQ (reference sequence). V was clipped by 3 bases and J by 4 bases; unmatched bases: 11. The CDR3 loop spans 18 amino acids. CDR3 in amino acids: CASSLTLAGGAIADTQYF. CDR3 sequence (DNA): TGTGCCAGCAGCTTGACCCTAGCGGGAGGGGCGATCGCAGATACGCAGTATTTT.

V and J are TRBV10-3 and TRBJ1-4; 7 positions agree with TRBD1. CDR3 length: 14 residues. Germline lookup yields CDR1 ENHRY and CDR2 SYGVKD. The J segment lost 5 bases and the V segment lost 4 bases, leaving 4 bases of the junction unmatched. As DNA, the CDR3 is TGTGCCATCAGTGCCGGGACAGAGAATGAAAAACTGTTTTTT. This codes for CAISAGTENEKLFF.

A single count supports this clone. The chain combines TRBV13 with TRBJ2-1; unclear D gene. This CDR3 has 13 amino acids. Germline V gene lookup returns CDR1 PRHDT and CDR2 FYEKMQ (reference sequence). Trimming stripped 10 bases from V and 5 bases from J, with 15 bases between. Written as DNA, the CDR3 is TGTGCCACCTCGGGCTCTAGGCACAATGAGCAGTTCTTC. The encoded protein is CATSGSRHNEQFF.

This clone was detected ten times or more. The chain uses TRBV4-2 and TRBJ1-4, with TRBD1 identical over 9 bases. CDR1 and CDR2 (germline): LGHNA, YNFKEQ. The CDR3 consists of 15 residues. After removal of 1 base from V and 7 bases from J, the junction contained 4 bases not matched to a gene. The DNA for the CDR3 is TGTGCCAGCAGCCAAGGCGACAGGGGGACTGAAAAACTGTTTTTT. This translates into CASSQGDRGTEKLFF.

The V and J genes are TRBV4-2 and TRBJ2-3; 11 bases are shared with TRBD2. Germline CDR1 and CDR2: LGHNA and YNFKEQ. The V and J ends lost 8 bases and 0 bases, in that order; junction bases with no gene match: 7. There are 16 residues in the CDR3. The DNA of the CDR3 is TGTGCCAGCCAGTATTTAGCGGGAGGGAGCACAGATACGCAGTATTTT. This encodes CASQYLAGGSTDTQYF.

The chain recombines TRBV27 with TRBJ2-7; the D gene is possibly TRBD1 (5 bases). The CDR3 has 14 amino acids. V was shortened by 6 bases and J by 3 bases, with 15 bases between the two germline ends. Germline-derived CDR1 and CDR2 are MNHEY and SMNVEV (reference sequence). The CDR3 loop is CASSPRGGDYEQYF. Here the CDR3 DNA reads TGTGCCAGCAGCCCAAGGGGTGGAGACTACGAGCAGTACTTC.

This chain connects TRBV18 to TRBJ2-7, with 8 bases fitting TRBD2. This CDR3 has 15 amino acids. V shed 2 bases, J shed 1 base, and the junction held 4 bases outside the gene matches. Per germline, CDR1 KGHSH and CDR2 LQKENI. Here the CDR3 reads CASSPWAGGSYEQYF. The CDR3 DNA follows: TGTGCCAGCTCACCATGGGCGGGAGGTTCCTACGAGCAGTACTTC.

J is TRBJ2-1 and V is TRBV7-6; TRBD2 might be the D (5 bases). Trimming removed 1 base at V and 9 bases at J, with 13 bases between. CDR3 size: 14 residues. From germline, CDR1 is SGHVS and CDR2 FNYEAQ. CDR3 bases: TGTGCCAGCAGCTTAGTGCTAGCAGTCGGTGAGCAGTTCTTC. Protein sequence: CASSLVLAVGEQFF.

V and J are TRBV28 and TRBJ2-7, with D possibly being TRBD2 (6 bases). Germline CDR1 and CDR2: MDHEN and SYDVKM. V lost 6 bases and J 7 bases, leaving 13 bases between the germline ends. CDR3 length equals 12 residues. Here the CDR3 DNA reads TGTGCCAGCAGGGGGGGACCTCGAGAGCAGTACTTC. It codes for CASRGGPREQYF.